This T cell receptor beta chain emerged from a study of shared clonotypes between healthy human individuals (TCRdb year 2020). Study-wide context: The cohort included three men and a couple of women between 18 and 49 years of age. For each donor, CD4 naive and CD4 memory were each run on three plates, CD8 naive on two plates, and CD8 memory on one plate. The study deeply sequenced blood TCR repertoires of about 5 healthy adults to estimate repertoire size and the extent of clonotype sharing between individuals. To increase sequencing depth and limit assay-specific biases, TCR repertoire library preparation and sequencing were carried out by different laboratories using diverse techniques. Each donor's leukapheresis produced roughly between roughly 0.94 and 9.5 billion PBMCs.

As concerns this clone: The target of this receptor is not known. There are no base qualities to consult, and no much larger clone falls within one base.

The donors were healthy, HIV-negative adults with no recently reported acute infections or vaccinations. All donors were Caucasian adults living in Nashville, Tennessee, USA. CD4+ T cells were enriched through magnetic negative selection, after which naive cells were positively selected on CD45RA and the remaining negative fraction served as the memory subset. After blood collection by leukapheresis, PBMCs were isolated using Ficoll-Histopaque density gradient centrifugation and then cryopreserved in the vapor phase of liquid nitrogen. Analytical flow cytometry was used to check the purity and quantity of every magnetically sorted T cell population. Genomic DNA was isolated from every sorted fraction and measured by UV absorbance on a Nanodrop 2000c. Overall results and qualifications from the work: Because the study included only a small number of donors, the genetic and exposure-history diversity represented was limited. Based on pairwise subsampling, the degree of clonotype sharing among donors was expected to be affected by sequencing depth. Sampling was restricted to blood, and TCR repertoires in tissues likely differ from the TCR repertoires found in blood. Naive subsets generally had larger estimated clonotype richness than memory subsets did. Even with the large sequencing depth, rarefaction of the sorted-subset datasets indicated that sequencing was incomplete. When a few donors were compared, the shared fraction of clonotypes was about 5% for naive CD4, 3.5% to 4% for naive CD8, 2.3% for memory CD4, and around 0.4% for memory CD8. Clonotypes shared by all four sorted-subset donors showed higher generation probabilities than non-shared clonotypes.

Relative to germline, V is missing 2 bases and J is missing 15 bases, with 13 bases of the junction outside any gene match. The CDR3 numbers 14 residues from cysteine through phenylalanine. The retained sequence is limited to the CDR3, 42 bases, with the frame set at the first base. The germline V gene yields KGHSH for CDR1 and LQKENI for CDR2. TCR CDR3 regions were amplified from genomic DNA by multiplex PCR using the deep immunoSEQ assay. Genomic DNA extracted from each cell subset was distributed evenly over all wells of several immunoSEQ 96-well plates, and each plate served as one replicate. Each replicate PCR for sorted subsets received 200 ng genomic DNA, equal to roughly 30,000 T cell genomes. Purified libraries were measured with a Qubit 3.0 fluorometer, size-checked on a Bioanalyzer 2100, and measured again with the KAPA Library Quantification kit. A separate single-read 150-cycle Illumina NextSeq 550 flow cell was used to sequence each immunoSEQ 96-well plate. The paper's data handling went like this. Because only junctional sequences without quality scores were contained in the immunoSEQ output, filtering matching that applied to full-length reads could not be performed. To assign V/J genes and CDR3, sequences were annotated against IMGT germline references using PyIR, a Python wrapper for IgBLAST v1.9. Reads were removed for weak V/J assignments (E-value above 1e-6), missing CDR3, stop codons, out-of-frame junctions, or ambiguous translated residues. V3J clonotypes were defined by identical inferred V gene, J gene, and CDR3 amino acid sequence. To compute the percentage overlap between repertoires, the number of shared unique clonotypes was divided by the size of the smaller repertoire. Richness of each repertoire was evaluated using RTK rarefaction, the Chao1 estimator, and Recon v2.1 estimates of unobserved clonotypes. OLGA was used to compute generation probabilities for all TCRbeta clonotypes that the gDNA method yielded from several donors. Here the immuneACCESS table is served through TCRdb, limited to in-frame sequences with V and J called. Missing clones are a known gap in these copies; in checked studies unresolved V genes cover under half, and the rest lacks a known reason. V, J and clone size reflect that table, while D and trimming were determined from the DNA. The sample data list 2 million to 2.5 million clones, and more than 80% of these were observed just once. The top ten hold 0.39% of the sample.

Input material: naive CD4+ T cells from PBMCs. Explained via the paper, the cell subset or site label denotes: CD45RA+ positively selected. The sequence links TRBV18 to TRBJ2-1; 7 central nucleotides agree with TRBD2. The clonotype was recovered from a man between 18 and 35 years old in good health. Some clones in this sample may be carry-over from other donors' samples. The DNA reads as follows: TGTGCCAGCTCACCAGGCCTAGCGGAAGGTCAGTGGTTCTTC. Translated, it reads CASSPGLAEGQWFF.